The 21 T cell receptor beta chains below were found in one sample sequenced in a study of identifying expanded T cells in peripheral blood. Profiled with immunoSEQ multiplex PCR; TCRdb holds only in-frame clones, not every one. The sample includes about 130,000 clones, 75% to 90% of them seen just once. The source material was blood. Receptor source: a person between 18 and 69 years old in good health.

This chain joins TRBV15 and TRBJ1-4; maybe TRBD1 (5 bases). This CDR3 is built from 15 residues. From germline, CDR1 is LNHNV and CDR2 YYDKDF (reference sequence). Trimming stripped 4 bases from V and 5 bases from J, with 14 bases between. Here the CDR3 reads CATSTSGTWNEKLFF. The CDR3 DNA reads as TGTGCCACCAGCACCTCCGGGACGTGGAATGAAAAACTGTTTTTT.

V usage is TRBV14 and J usage is TRBJ2-2; 8 positions agree with TRBD2. V shed 1 base and J 4 bases; nucleotides not matched to a gene: 8. Germline CDR1 SGHDN, CDR2 FVKESK. The CDR3 spans 17 residues. In DNA, the CDR3 is TGTGCCAGCAGCCAAGCACAGACTAGCGAGATCACCGGGGAGCTGTTTTTT. Translation: CASSQAQTSEITGELFF.

This clone was seen only once. Here the CDR3 reads CASGGWREDEQFF. Written as DNA, the CDR3 is TGTGCCAGCGGAGGGTGGCGGGAGGATGAGCAGTTCTTC. J is TRBJ2-1 and V is TRBV2; TRBD2 aligns across 8 bases. The CDR3 runs 13 residues. Germline V gene lookup returns CDR1 SNHLY and CDR2 FYNNEI. Trimming took 8 bases from V and 8 from J; bases not matched to a gene: 8.

The CDR3 sequence: CASSLSGGDMYEQYF. The CDR3 DNA follows: TGTGCCAGCAGCTTATCCGGGGGCGATATGTACGAGCAGTACTTC. J is TRBJ2-7 and V is TRBV7-3; the D call may be TRBD1 or TRBD2 (6 bases each). V lost 2 bases and J 4 bases, leaving 15 bases between the germline ends. This CDR3 is 15 amino acids long. Looked up from germline, CDR1 is SGHTA and CDR2 is FQGTGA.

The table lists this clone with a few counts. The chain joins TRBV12-2 to TRBJ1-2; the DNA was not compared with TRBD1, the D call given in the table. TRBV12-2 is a pseudogene. CDR3 size: 17 residues. Here the CDR3 DNA reads TGTGCAAGTCGCCTTCTCGGAAGGGGGAATGATAACTATGGCTACACCTTC. Its protein product is CASRLLGRGNDNYGYTF.

V gene TRBV5-1 combines with J gene TRBJ2-2; D may be TRBD2 (6 bases). The CDR3 covers 16 residues. V lost 5 bases and J 3 bases, leaving 17 bases between the germline ends. From germline, CDR1 is SGHRS and CDR2 YFSETQ. The CDR3 is CASRSLGGDDTGELFF. In DNA form, the CDR3 reads TGCGCCAGCAGGTCTTTAGGCGGGGACGACACCGGGGAGCTGTTTTTT. Filled out from reference TRBV5-1 and TRBJ2-2, the complete variable domain reads KAGVTQTPRYLIKTRGQQVTLSCSPISGHRSVSWYQQTPGQGLQFLFEYFSETQRNKGNFPGRFSGRQFSNSRSEMNVSTLELGDSALYLCASRSLGGDDTGELFFGEGSRLTVL.

This clone was observed a few times. The V and J genes are TRBV5-1 and TRBJ2-5, with 10 bases lining up with TRBD1. The CDR3 spans 17 residues. Germline V gene sequence: CDR1 SGHRS, CDR2 YFSETQ. Germline trimming cut 0 bases from V and 2 bases from J; bases unmatched to any gene: 7. The CDR3 protein is CASSLGTGGLVQETQYF. The CDR3 region has the DNA TGCGCCAGCAGCTTGGGGACAGGGGGACTCGTTCAAGAGACCCAGTACTTC.

The chain links TRBV18 to TRBJ2-3; TRBD2 matches 7 bases. The CDR3 totals 14 residues. Trimming at V came to 8 bases and at J to 4 bases, leaving 9 bases not matched to a gene. CDR1 and CDR2 from the germline V gene are KGHSH and LQKENI. The CDR3, as DNA: TGTGCCAGCACACTGGCGGGGAGGGCAGATACGCAGTATTTT. Its translation is CASTLAGRADTQYF.

The V call is TRBV18, the J call TRBJ2-5; TRBD2 is a possible D gene (7 bases). The V gene's germline CDR1 is KGHSH and CDR2 LQKENI. V was pared by 0 bases and J by 5 bases, with 13 bases between. The CDR3 spans 15 residues. This CDR3 reads CASSPPGGRPETQYF. CDR3 coding DNA: TGTGCCAGCTCACCACCCGGGGGGCGCCCGGAGACCCAGTACTTC.

V usage is TRBV7-2 and J usage is TRBJ2-5, with 7 bases lining up with TRBD2. Germline V gene lookup returns CDR1 SGHTA and CDR2 FQGNSA. Trimming at V came to 7 bases and at J to 0 bases, leaving 8 bases not matched to a gene. The length of the CDR3 is 15 residues. The CDR3 bases are TGTGCCAGCATCGTATCGCGGGGGTACCAAGAGACCCAGTACTTC. This translates into CASIVSRGYQETQYF.

The rearrangement uses TRBV27 and TRBJ2-1; perhaps TRBD1 as D (5 bases). This CDR3 spans 13 amino acids. The V and J ends lost 3 bases and 9 bases respectively, with 12 bases between them. Looked up from germline, CDR1 is MNHEY and CDR2 is SMNVEV (reference sequence). The CDR3 reads CASSFGRGTEQFF. The CDR3, as DNA: TGTGCCAGCAGTTTCGGTAGGGGCACTGAGCAGTTCTTC.

The chain joins TRBV20-1 to TRBJ2-1, with D hard to call. Between the trimmed V and J ends, which lost 3 bases and 10 bases, there was a span of 7 bases. The CDR3 contains 10 residues. In germline, CDR1 is DFQATT, CDR2 SNEGSKA (reference sequence). This CDR3 is CSASRAEQFF. The CDR3 coding sequence is TGCAGTGCTAGTAGGGCCGAGCAGTTCTTC.

Written as DNA, the CDR3 is TGTGCCAGCATGTCAGCGGAGCGGCCCTACGAGCAGTACTTC. This codes for CASMSAERPYEQYF. This chain uses TRBV27 with TRBJ2-7; D is possibly TRBD2 (5 bases). The CDR3 totals 14 residues. Trimming cost V 7 bases and J 2 bases, with 15 bases left between them. CDR1 is MNHEY, CDR2 SMNVEV, per germline (reference sequence).

The V call is TRBV9, the J call TRBJ2-3; D remains ambiguous. Trimming pared 2 bases from V and 2 bases from J, leaving 6 bases between. This CDR3 region has 13 residues. Germline-derived CDR1 and CDR2 are SGDLS and YYNGEE. CDR3 in amino acids: CASSVRATDTQYF. Here the CDR3 DNA reads TGTGCCAGCAGCGTGAGAGCCACAGATACGCAGTATTTT.

V gene TRBV5-8 combines with J gene TRBJ1-3; D not certain. CDR3 size: 14 residues. CDR1 and CDR2 (germline): SGHTS, YDEGEE. The V and J ends lost 1 base and 0 bases respectively, with 5 bases between them. CDR3 protein: CASSLRNSGNTIYF. The CDR3 nucleotides read TGTGCCAGCAGCTTGCGTAACTCTGGAAACACCATATATTTT.

J is TRBJ2-1 and V is TRBV9; 13 bases align to TRBD2. Trimming at V came to 3 bases and at J to 2 bases, leaving 8 bases not matched to a gene. This CDR3 has 18 amino acids. The germline CDR1 and CDR2 sequences are SGDLS and YYNGEE. CDR3 region: CASSARTSGGSAYNEQFF. CDR3 bases: TGTGCCAGCAGCGCGCGGACTAGCGGGGGAAGTGCCTACAATGAGCAGTTCTTC.

The chain recombines TRBV5-1 with TRBJ2-2; tentatively, D is TRBD2 (5 bases). This CDR3 has 13 amino acids. With 4 bases removed from V and 6 bases from J, the gap between germline ends came to 10 bases. Per the germline V gene, CDR1 is SGHRS and CDR2 is YFSETQ. The CDR3 sequence is CASSPRVSGELFF. Written as DNA, the CDR3 is TGCGCCAGCAGCCCGAGGGTTTCCGGGGAGCTGTTTTTT.

The chain uses TRBV5-1 and TRBJ2-2; D perhaps matches TRBD2 (5 bases). CDR3 length: 15 residues. In germline, CDR1 is SGHRS, CDR2 YFSETQ. V gave up 1 base and J gave up 7 bases, with 14 bases separating them. The CDR3, as DNA: TGCGCCAGCAGCTTGAGAGGGCCTTCTGGCGGGGAGCTGTTTTTT. It encodes CASSLRGPSGGELFF.

This clone has a handful of counts. The V gene is TRBV27, the J gene TRBJ1-1; D is ambiguous. Per germline, CDR1 MNHEY and CDR2 SMNVEV (reference sequence). The V end was cut by 8 bases, the J end by 5 bases, with 9 bases between. This CDR3 is built from 11 residues. The CDR3, as DNA: TGTGCCAGCCGGGCGGGGACTGAAGCTTTCTTT. Translating gives CASRAGTEAFF.

The chain recombines TRBV5-1 with TRBJ2-5; 10 positions match TRBD2. The germline gives CDR1 SGHRS, CDR2 YFSETQ. The CDR3 runs 16 residues. V lost 0 bases to trimming and J lost 3 bases; unmatched junction nucleotides: 5. The CDR3 spells CASSLARTSGEETQYF. The CDR3 DNA reads TGCGCCAGCAGCTTGGCTCGGACTAGCGGAGAAGAGACCCAGTACTTC.

The chain links TRBV7-3 to TRBJ2-1, with 9 positions matching TRBD2. Germline loops: CDR1 SGHTA, CDR2 FQGTGA. There are 17 residues in the CDR3. J gave up 7 bases and V 5 bases, and 15 bases lay outside the gene matches. The DNA for the CDR3 is TGTGCCAGCAGCCCCCGAGGCGGGGGGGCCGATGAGAATGAGCAGTTCTTC. Amino acid sequence: CASSPRGGGADENEQFF.